A selection of T cell receptor beta chains follows, all from one sample in a study of T cell changes during pregnancy in multiple sclerosis. Using immunoSEQ multiplex PCR, the repertoire was profiled, and TCRdb retains in-frame clones only, with some absent. The sample carries about 70,000 clones, approximately 89% recorded once. Sequencing was performed on peripheral blood, taken in the third trimester of pregnancy. The receptors here all came from a female donor in good health, enrolled as a control in a pregnancy study. The CDR3 runs from the conserved cysteine through the conserved F or W. The order of the fields is V gene, J gene, D gene, CDR3 length, clone size, CDR3 protein, CDR3 DNA. The D gene is left open where the match is weak. Expanded clones get a size class; other rows say once, few or many, or leave the size out.

TRBV7-9	TRBJ1-1	-	16	-	CASRSPRGDMNTEAFF	TGTGCCAGCAGGTCCCCGAGAGGGGACATGAACACTGAAGCTTTCTTT
TRBV27	TRBJ2-1	TRBD2	15	-	CASWTGGSNYNEQFF	TGTGCCAGCTGGACCGGGGGGAGCAACTACAATGAGCAGTTCTTC
TRBV4-2	TRBJ2-5	TRBD2	18	-	CASSQPEASGRHQETQYF	TGTGCCAGCAGCCAACCCGAGGCTAGCGGACGCCACCAAGAGACCCAGTACTTC
TRBV6-1	TRBJ1-1	-	14	once	CASRRAEINTEAFF	TGTGCCAGCAGGAGGGCGGAGATTAACACTGAAGCTTTCTTT
TRBV28	TRBJ1-6	-	16	-	CASSGWGPSSNSPLHF	TGTGCCAGCAGTGGGTGGGGGCCCTCTAGCAATTCACCCCTCCACTTT
TRBV19	TRBJ2-3	-	17	-	CASSTHYDRGRRDTQYF	TGTGCCAGTAGTACCCACTATGACAGAGGCCGACGGGATACGCAGTATTTT
TRBV7-2	TRBJ2-5	-	13	-	CASKGGAGETQYF	TGTGCCAGCAAGGGGGGGGCGGGGGAGACCCAGTACTTC
TRBV5-1	TRBJ2-1	TRBD2	19	-	CASSLATLAGGPGTNEQFF	TGCGCCAGCAGCTTGGCCACACTAGCGGGGGGGCCAGGGACGAATGAGCAGTTCTTC
TRBV7-9	TRBJ1-2	-	14	-	CASSLIAANYGYTF	TGTGCCAGCAGCTTAATAGCAGCTAACTATGGCTACACCTTC
TRBV30	TRBJ2-7	-	14	-	CAQRVTASSYEQYF	TGTGCCCAGAGGGTTACAGCGAGCTCCTACGAGCAGTACTTC
TRBV6-5	TRBJ2-2	-	15	-	CASPPQRCRGGELFF	TGTGCCAGCCCCCCTCAGCGCTGTAGGGGCGGGGAGCTGTTTTTT
TRBV14	TRBJ1-2	-	16	-	CASSHTIDPDSYGYTF	TGTGCCAGCAGCCATACAATCGACCCCGACAGCTATGGCTACACCTTC
TRBV6-1	TRBJ2-5	-	15	once	CASSGLGAGQETQYF	TGTGCCAGCAGTGGGTTAGGGGCGGGACAAGAGACCCAGTACTTC
TRBV7-3	TRBJ2-7	-	16	once	CASSLSAGSGSYEQYF	TGTGCCAGCAGCTTATCGGCGGGGTCAGGGTCCTACGAGCAGTACTTC
TRBV10-2	TRBJ1-3	-	13	-	CASSPGEGNTIYF	TGCGCCAGCAGTCCAGGGGAAGGGAACACCATATATTTT
TRBV7-9	TRBJ2-7	TRBD1	14	-	CASSSYRGRYEQYF	TGTGCCAGCAGCTCTTACAGGGGGCGATACGAGCAGTACTTC
TRBV28	TRBJ1-2	-	13	-	CASTLTGLYGYTF	TGTGCCAGCACTCTTACAGGCCTCTATGGCTACACCTTC
TRBV18	TRBJ1-6	-	13	-	CASSPNRDSPLHF	TGTGCCAGCTCACCAAATAGAGATTCACCCCTCCACTTT
TRBV5-1	TRBJ1-2	-	12	-	CASSGDSYGYTF	TGCGCCAGCAGCGGCGACAGTTATGGCTACACCTTC
TRBV4-1	TRBJ1-1	TRBD1	13	-	CASSQVGGAGAFF	TGCGCCAGCAGCCAAGTAGGGGGCGCGGGAGCTTTCTTT
TRBV6-1	TRBJ2-7	TRBD2	13	-	CASSEGLVYEQYF	TGTGCCAGCAGTGAGGGACTAGTTTACGAGCAGTACTTC
TRBV30	TRBJ1-1	-	11	-	CARGGSPTAFF	TGTGCCCGCGGGGGTTCCCCCACAGCTTTCTTT
TRBV5-6	TRBJ1-6	-	12	-	CASSSGNSPLHF	TGTGCCAGCAGCTCCGGGAATTCACCCCTCCACTTT
TRBV30	TRBJ1-1	-	12	-	CAWSRVNTEAFF	TGTGCCTGGAGTAGAGTGAACACTGAAGCTTTCTTT
TRBV11-2	TRBJ2-7	TRBD1	14	-	CASSPGTGGREQYF	TGTGCCAGCAGTCCCGGGACAGGGGGCCGCGAGCAGTACTTC
TRBV11-2	TRBJ2-7	TRBD1	15	-	CASSPLRGQAYEQYF	TGTGCCAGCAGCCCTCTTCGCGGACAGGCCTACGAGCAGTACTTC
TRBV6-1	TRBJ2-7	TRBD1	13	-	CASSDLQGDEQYF	TGTGCCAGCAGTGATCTACAGGGGGACGAGCAGTACTTC
TRBV5-6	TRBJ2-7	-	13	-	CASSSLSSYEQYF	TGTGCCAGCAGCTCACTGAGCTCCTACGAGCAGTACTTC
TRBV27	TRBJ1-2	TRBD1	13	-	CASKPGQEDGYTF	TGTGCCAGCAAACCGGGACAGGAGGATGGCTACACCTTC
TRBV5-3	TRBJ2-1	-	12	-	CARTPSRGEQFF	TGTGCCAGAACCCCGAGTCGGGGAGAGCAGTTCTTC
TRBV4-3	TRBJ1-4	-	15	few	CASSPRGGVREKLFF	TGCGCCAGCAGCCCAAGGGGGGGGGTTCGGGAAAAACTGTTTTTT
TRBV13	TRBJ2-7	-	15	-	CASSLRGVVSYEQYF	TGTGCCAGCAGCTTAAGAGGAGTGGTCTCCTACGAGCAGTACTTC
TRBV19	TRBJ1-2	TRBD1	14	-	CASSIYGDSYGYTF	TGTGCCAGTAGTATTTACGGGGACAGCTATGGCTACACCTTC
TRBV4-3	TRBJ2-5	TRBD2	15	-	CASSFSGGAYETQYF	TGCGCCAGCAGCTTTAGCGGGGGGGCCTACGAGACCCAGTACTTC
TRBV10-1	TRBJ2-2	-	11	-	CARQGSGELFF	TGCGCCAGACAGGGATCCGGGGAGCTGTTTTTT
TRBV30	TRBJ2-7	-	11	-	CAWSFYYEQYF	TGTGCCTGGAGTTTTTACTACGAGCAGTACTTC
TRBV6-5	TRBJ1-5	-	13	-	CASSHPAGQPQHF	TGTGCCAGCAGCCATCCGGCAGGTCAGCCCCAGCATTTT